Listed below are T cell receptor beta chains from one sample, sequenced in a study of T cells in Graves' hyperthyroidism and ophthalmopathy. MiXCR, applied by TCRdb to the multiplex PCR reads, yields one record per CDR3 protein. The sample records a few hundred thousand distinct CDR3 sequences, about 19% being singletons. Input material: blood. These receptor sequences come from a young woman with Graves' hyperthyroidism. Each CDR3 is given with its conserved first and last residue. A D gene is named only where the DNA matches it firmly. The listing skips clone size in some rows; elsewhere it reads once, few, many or a size class.

.	TRBD1	TRBV29-1	TRBJ1-2	CSVGTPTGIRGYTF	TGCAGCGTTGGGACACCGACAGGGATAAGGGGCTACACCTTC
many	TRBD1	TRBV24-1	TRBJ1-2	CATSAAGQVSYYGYTF	TGTGCCACCAGTGCCGCCGGACAGGTTTCCTACTATGGCTACACCTTC
many	TRBD1	TRBV19	TRBJ2-7	CASSIQQGVISEQYF	TGTGCCAGTAGTATTCAACAGGGGGTCATATCCGAGCAGTACTTC
few	.	TRBV6-5	TRBJ1-1	CASSSTRDGYTEAFF	TGTGCCAGCAGTTCAACCCGGGACGGTTACACTGAAGCTTTCTTT
many	.	TRBV12-3/TRBV12-4	TRBJ2-2	CASSFPGPGELFF	TGTGCCAGCAGTTTCCCTGGCCCCGGGGAGCTGTTTTTT
.	.	TRBV12-3/TRBV12-4	TRBJ2-7	CAVGGFEQYF	TGTGCCGTCGGCGGTTTCGAGCAGTACTTC
many	.	TRBV2	TRBJ2-7	CASSIHPPQGPYEQYF	TGTGCCAGCAGCATACACCCCCCGCAGGGACCCTACGAGCAGTACTTC
.	.	TRBV18	TRBJ1-2	CASSPEAGKNYGYTF	TGTGCCAGCTCACCAGAGGCAGGGAAGAACTATGGCTACACCTTC
few	TRBD1	TRBV30	TRBJ1-1	CAWSLQGGRVEAFF	TGTGCCTGGAGTCTCCAAGGGGGCAGGGTTGAAGCTTTCTTT
many	.	TRBV4-2	TRBJ1-5	CASSHYASYQPQHF	TGTGCCAGCAGCCACTACGCCTCGTATCAGCCCCAGCATTTT
.	TRBD1	TRBV6-5	TRBJ1-2	CASSLLRGDYGYTF	TGTGCCAGCAGTTTACTCAGGGGGGACTATGGCTACACCTTC
.	TRBD2	TRBV12-3/TRBV12-4	TRBJ2-5	CASSVPGLAAETQYF	TGTGCCAGCAGTGTACCGGGACTAGCGGCAGAGACCCAGTACTTC
.	.	TRBV24-1	TRBJ1-1	CATSDTGYTEAFF	TGTGCCACCAGTGACACAGGTTACACTGAAGCTTTCTTT
many	.	TRBV20-1	TRBJ2-7	CSAAGRIYEQYF	TGCAGTGCTGCGGGACGTATCTACGAGCAGTACTTC
many	.	TRBV5-6	TRBJ1-2	CASSAPGGVDYGYTF	TGTGCCAGCAGCGCCCCCGGGGGGGTAGACTATGGCTACACCTTC
many	.	TRBV28	TRBJ2-7	CASSSGARNEQYF	TGTGCCAGCAGTTCGGGGGCGCGGAACGAGCAGTACTTC
many	TRBD1	TRBV12-3/TRBV12-4	TRBJ2-5	CASSRQGTQEAQYF	TGTGCCAGCAGTCGACAGGGGACCCAAGAGGCCCAGTACTTC
many	TRBD2	TRBV6-1	TRBJ2-4	CASSLLAGGSLAKNIQYF	TGTGCCAGCAGCCTCCTAGCGGGGGGTTCTTTAGCCAAAAACATTCAGTACTTC
many	.	TRBV9	TRBJ2-5	CASSSRDFPGETQYF	TGTGCCAGCAGCTCTCGGGACTTCCCGGGGGAGACCCAGTACTTC
few	.	TRBV18	TRBJ2-2	CASSLEDSRFTGELFF	TGTGCCAGCTCACTTGAGGACTCGAGGTTCACCGGGGAGCTGTTTTTT
.	TRBD1	TRBV5-1	TRBJ2-5	CASSPPGQGGTQYF	TGCGCCAGCAGCCCACCGGGACAGGGGGGGACCCAGTACTTC
.	TRBD1	TRBV5-1	TRBJ1-2	CASSLDRGPRGYTF	TGCGCCAGCAGCTTGGACAGGGGGCCGCGGGGCTACACCTTC
many	TRBD1	TRBV11-2	TRBJ2-7	CASSLGQGANEQYF	TGTGCCAGCAGCCTCGGACAGGGGGCGAACGAGCAGTACTTC
many	.	TRBV19	TRBJ1-2	CASSVTPRYWDYGYTF	TGTGCCAGTAGTGTTACTCCGAGGTACTGGGACTATGGCTACACCTTC
many	TRBD1	TRBV6-5	TRBJ2-5	CASSYIGTGGETQYF	TGTGCCAGCAGTTACATTGGGACAGGGGGAGAGACCCAGTACTTC
many	.	TRBV12-3/TRBV12-4	TRBJ1-1	CASGSDGYTEAFF	TGTGCCAGCGGATCTGACGGATACACTGAAGCTTTCTTT
.	.	TRBV4-1	TRBJ1-3	CASSQIELLINSGNTIYF	TGCGCCAGCAGCCAAATTGAGCTGCTGATTAATTCTGGAAACACCATATATTTT
many	.	TRBV20-1	TRBJ1-5	CSARVFGPINQPQHF	TGCAGTGCTAGAGTTTTCGGCCCCATCAATCAGCCCCAGCATTTT
few	TRBD1	TRBV4-1	TRBJ1-5	CASSPRGTGGITPQHF	TGCGCCAGCAGCCCGCGCGGGACAGGGGGAATTACGCCCCAGCATTTT
many	TRBD2	TRBV12-3/TRBV12-4	TRBJ2-7	CASSPRLAGQNEQYF	TGTGCCAGCAGTCCCCGACTAGCGGGACAGAACGAGCAGTACTTC
many	.	TRBV18	TRBJ1-5	CASSTGRNQPQHF	TGTGCCAGCTCAACGGGACGCAATCAGCCCCAGCATTTT
few	TRBD2	TRBV11-2	TRBJ2-3	CASSSGGGGTDTQYF	TGTGCCAGCAGCTCTGGCGGGGGGGGGACAGATACGCAGTATTTT
many	TRBD1	TRBV20-1	TRBJ1-2	CSARGDRDVYGYTF	TGCAGTGCTAGAGGAGACAGGGACGTCTATGGCTACACCTTC
many	.	TRBV24-1	TRBJ1-5	CATSDTNDQPQHF	TGTGCCACCAGTGATACCAACGATCAGCCCCAGCATTTT
many	.	TRBV20-1	TRBJ1-2	CSARDLLRQAVMACTF	TGCAGTGCTAGAGATCTTCTTCGGCAGGCTGTTATGGCTTGCACCTTC